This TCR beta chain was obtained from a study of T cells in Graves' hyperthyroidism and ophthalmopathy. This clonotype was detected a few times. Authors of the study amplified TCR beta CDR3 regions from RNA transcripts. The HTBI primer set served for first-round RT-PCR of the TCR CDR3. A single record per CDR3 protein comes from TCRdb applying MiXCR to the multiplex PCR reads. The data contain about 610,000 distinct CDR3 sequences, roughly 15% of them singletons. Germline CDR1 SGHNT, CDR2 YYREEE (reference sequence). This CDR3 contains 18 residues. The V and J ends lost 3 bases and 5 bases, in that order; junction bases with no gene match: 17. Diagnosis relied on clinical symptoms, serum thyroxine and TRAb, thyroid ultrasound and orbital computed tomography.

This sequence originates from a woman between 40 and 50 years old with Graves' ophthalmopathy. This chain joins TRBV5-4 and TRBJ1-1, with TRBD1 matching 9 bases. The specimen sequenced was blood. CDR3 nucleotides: TGTGCCAGCAGCTCCTACCGGGACAGGGTGTGGGGAGGGACTGAAGCTTTCTTT. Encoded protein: CASSSYRDRVWGGTEAFF.